The clone carrying this TCR beta chain showed up many times. What it binds is not known. The sorted-subset TCR libraries were prepared using 1 million CD4+ or CD8+ T cells as the starting material. A single run covered 15-18 subjects with over 180 million TCR-beta sequences. TCRdb reprocessed the 5' RACE reads via MiXCR and lists one record per CDR3 protein. This table holds fewer than 20,000 distinct CDR3 sequences, 14% found once. This specimen belongs to a study of neurological immune-mediated disorders. Points from the study as a whole: HTLV-1-associated myelopathy had the most TCR clonal expansion, while multiple sclerosis had the least, a level that fell below healthy controls. Among expanded clones, no CDR3 amino acid sequences were shared across subjects, a pattern suggesting private repertoires in all groups.

The germline gives CDR1 MNHEY, CDR2 SVGAGI. The CDR3 is made up of 14 amino acids. The V gene lost 2 bases and the J gene lost 7 bases, with 11 bases spanning the gap. Sequencing used CD4+ T cells from blood. The clonotype originates from a woman aged 55-70 years with HTLV-1-associated myelopathy (HAM/TSP). J is TRBJ1-4 and V is TRBV6-5, with D possibly being TRBD1 (6 bases). CDR3 nucleotides: TGTGCCAGCAGTTACGGGTCACAGGGTGAAAAACTGTTTTTT. Its protein product is CASSYGSQGEKLFF.